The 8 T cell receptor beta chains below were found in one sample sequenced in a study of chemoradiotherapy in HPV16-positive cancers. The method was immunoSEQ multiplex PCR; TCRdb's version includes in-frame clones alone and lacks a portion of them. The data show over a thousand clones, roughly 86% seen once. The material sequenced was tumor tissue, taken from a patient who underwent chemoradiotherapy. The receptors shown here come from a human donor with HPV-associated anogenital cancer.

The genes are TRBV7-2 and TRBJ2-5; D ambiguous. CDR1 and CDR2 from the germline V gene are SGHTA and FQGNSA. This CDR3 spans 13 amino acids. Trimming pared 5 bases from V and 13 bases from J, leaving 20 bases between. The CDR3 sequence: CASSPRTVSSPYF. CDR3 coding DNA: TGTGCCAGCAGCCCGCGGACGGTTTCATCCCCGTACTTC.

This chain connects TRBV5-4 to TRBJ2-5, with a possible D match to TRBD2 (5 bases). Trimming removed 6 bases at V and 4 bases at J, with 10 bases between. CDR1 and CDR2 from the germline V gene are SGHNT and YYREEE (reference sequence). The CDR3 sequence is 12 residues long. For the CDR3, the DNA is TGTGCCAGCACCTTCCGGGGAGAGACCCAGTACTTC. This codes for CASTFRGETQYF.

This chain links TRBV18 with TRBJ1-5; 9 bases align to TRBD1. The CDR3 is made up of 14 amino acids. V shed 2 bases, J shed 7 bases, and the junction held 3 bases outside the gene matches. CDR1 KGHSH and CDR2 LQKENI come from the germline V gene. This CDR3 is CASSPLTGGQPQHF. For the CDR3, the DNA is TGTGCCAGCTCACCATTGACAGGGGGGCAGCCCCAGCATTTT.

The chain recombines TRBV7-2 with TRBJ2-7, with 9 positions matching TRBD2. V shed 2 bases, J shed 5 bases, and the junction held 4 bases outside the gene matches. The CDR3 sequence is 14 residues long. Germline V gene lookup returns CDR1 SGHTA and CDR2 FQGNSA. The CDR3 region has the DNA TGTGCCAGCAGCTTACGGACTAGCGCGAACGAGCAGTACTTC. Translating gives CASSLRTSANEQYF.

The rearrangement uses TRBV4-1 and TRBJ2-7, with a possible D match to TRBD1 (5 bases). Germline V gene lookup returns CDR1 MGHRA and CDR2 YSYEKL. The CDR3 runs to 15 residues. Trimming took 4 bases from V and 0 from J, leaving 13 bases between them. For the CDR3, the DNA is TGCGCCAGCAGCCCGATTACAGGTGGCTCCTACGAGCAGTACTTC. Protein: CASSPITGGSYEQYF.

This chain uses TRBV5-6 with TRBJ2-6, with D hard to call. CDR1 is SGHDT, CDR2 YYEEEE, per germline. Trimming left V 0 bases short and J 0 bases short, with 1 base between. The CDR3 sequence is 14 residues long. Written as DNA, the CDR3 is TGTGCCAGCAGCTTGGTCTCTGGGGCCAACGTCCTGACTTTC. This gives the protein CASSLVSGANVLTF.

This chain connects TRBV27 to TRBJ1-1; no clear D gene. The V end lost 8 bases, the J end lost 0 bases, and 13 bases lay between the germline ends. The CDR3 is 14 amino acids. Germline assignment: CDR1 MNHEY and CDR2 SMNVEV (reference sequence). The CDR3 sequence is CASLNTWVNTEAFF. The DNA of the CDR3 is TGTGCCAGCCTGAATACGTGGGTGAACACTGAAGCTTTCTTT.

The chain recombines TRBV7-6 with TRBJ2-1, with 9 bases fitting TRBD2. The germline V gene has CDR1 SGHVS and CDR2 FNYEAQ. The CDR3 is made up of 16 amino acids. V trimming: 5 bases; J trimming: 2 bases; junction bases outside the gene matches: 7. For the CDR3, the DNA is TGTGCCAGCAGCCCCCTAGCGGGACCTACCTACAATGAGCAGTTCTTC. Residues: CASSPLAGPTYNEQFF.